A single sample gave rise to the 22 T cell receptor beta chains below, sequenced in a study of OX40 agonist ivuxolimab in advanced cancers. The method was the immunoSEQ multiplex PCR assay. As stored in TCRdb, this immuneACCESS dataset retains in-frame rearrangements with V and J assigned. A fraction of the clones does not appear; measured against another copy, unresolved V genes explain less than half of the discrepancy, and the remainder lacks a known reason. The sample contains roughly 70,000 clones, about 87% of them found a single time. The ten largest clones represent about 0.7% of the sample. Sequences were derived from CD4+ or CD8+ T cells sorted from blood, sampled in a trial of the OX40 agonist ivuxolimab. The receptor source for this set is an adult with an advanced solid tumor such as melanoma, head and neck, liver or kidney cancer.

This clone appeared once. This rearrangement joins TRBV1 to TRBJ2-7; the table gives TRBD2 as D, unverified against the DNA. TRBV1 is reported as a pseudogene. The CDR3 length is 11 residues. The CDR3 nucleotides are TGCACCAGCAGCTGCGGGCGGGAGCAGTACTTC. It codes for CTSSCGREQYF.

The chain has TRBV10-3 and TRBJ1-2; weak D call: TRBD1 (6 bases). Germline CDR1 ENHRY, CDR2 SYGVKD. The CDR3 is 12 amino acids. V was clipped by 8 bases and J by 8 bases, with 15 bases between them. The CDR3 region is CAIQGRGYGYTF. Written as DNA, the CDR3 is TGTGCCATCCAGGGCAGGGGTTACGGCTACACCTTC.

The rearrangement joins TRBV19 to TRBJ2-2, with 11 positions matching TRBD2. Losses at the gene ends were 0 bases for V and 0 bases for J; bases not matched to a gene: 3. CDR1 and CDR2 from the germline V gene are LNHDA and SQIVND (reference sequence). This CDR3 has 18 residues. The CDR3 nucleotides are TGTGCCAGTAGTATAGACCTAGCGGGAGGAACGAACACCGGGGAGCTGTTTTTT. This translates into CASSIDLAGGTNTGELFF.

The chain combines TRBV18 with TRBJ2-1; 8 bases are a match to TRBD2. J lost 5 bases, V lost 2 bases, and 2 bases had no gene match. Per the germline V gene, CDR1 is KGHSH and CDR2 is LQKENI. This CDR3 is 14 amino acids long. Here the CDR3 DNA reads TGTGCCAGCTCACCAGCCGGGAGGGACAATGAGCAGTTCTTC. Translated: CASSPAGRDNEQFF.

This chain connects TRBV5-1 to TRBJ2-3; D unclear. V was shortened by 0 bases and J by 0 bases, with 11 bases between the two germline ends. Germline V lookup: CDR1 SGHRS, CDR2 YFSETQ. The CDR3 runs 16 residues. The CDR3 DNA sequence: TGCGCCAGCAGCTTGGTTGGCGACCCTAGCACAGATACGCAGTATTTT. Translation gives CASSLVGDPSTDTQYF.

The CDR3 DNA reads as TGTGCCAGCAGCTTAAGGACAGGGTCCTACGAGCAGTACTTC. Amino acids: CASSLRTGSYEQYF. The V and J genes are TRBV7-6 and TRBJ2-7, with 8 nucleotides matching TRBD1. Germline V CDR1 and CDR2: SGHVS, FNYEAQ. The CDR3 contains 14 residues. The trim removed 2 bases at V and 1 base at J, leaving 1 base unmatched.

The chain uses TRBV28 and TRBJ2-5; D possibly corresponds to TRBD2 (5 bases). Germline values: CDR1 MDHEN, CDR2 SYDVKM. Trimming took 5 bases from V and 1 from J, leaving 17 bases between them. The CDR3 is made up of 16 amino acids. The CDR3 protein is CASSTIRSDFQETQYF. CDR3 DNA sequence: TGTGCCAGCAGTACAATCCGCTCGGACTTCCAAGAGACCCAGTACTTC.

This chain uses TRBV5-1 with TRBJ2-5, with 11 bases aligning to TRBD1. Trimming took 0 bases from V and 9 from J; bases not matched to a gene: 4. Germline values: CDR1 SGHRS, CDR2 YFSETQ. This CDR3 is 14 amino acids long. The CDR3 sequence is CASSLAGQGEAQYF. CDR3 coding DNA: TGCGCCAGCAGCTTGGCGGGACAGGGGGAGGCCCAGTACTTC.

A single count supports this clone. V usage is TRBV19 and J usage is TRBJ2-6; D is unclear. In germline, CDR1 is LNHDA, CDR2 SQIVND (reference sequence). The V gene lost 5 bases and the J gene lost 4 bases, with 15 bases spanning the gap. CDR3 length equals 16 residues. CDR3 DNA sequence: TGTGCCAGTAGTGCCCGGAGAAGGGCAGGGGCCAACGTCCTGACTTTC. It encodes CASSARRRAGANVLTF.

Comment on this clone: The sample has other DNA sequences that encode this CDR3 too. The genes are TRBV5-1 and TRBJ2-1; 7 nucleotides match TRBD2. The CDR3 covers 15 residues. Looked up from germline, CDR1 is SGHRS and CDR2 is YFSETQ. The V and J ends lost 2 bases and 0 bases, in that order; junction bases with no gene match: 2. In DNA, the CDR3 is TGCGCCAGCAGCTTAGGCGGGAGCTCCTACAATGAGCAGTTCTTC. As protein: CASSLGGSSYNEQFF.

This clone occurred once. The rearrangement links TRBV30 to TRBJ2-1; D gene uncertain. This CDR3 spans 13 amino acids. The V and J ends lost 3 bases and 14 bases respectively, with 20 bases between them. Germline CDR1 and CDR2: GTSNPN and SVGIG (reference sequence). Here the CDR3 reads CAWSGAGTILEFF. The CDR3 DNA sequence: TGTGCCTGGAGCGGAGCTGGCACTATTTTGGAGTTCTTC.

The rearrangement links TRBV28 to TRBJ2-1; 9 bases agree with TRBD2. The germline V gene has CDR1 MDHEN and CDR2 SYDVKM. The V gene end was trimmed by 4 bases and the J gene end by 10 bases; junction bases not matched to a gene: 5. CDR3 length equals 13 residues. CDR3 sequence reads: CASSSGLAGEQFF. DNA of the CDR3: TGTGCCAGCAGTTCGGGACTAGCTGGCGAGCAGTTCTTC.

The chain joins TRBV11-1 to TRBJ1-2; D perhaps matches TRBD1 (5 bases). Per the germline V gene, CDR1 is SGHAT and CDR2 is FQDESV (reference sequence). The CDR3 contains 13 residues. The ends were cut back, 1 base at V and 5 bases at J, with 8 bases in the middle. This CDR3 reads CASSLDPGYGYTF. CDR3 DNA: TGTGCCAGCAGCTTAGACCCAGGGTATGGCTACACCTTC.

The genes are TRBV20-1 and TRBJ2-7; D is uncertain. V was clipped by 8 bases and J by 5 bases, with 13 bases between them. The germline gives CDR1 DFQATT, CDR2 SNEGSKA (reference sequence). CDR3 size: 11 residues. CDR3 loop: CSMPQQHEQYF. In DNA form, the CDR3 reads TGCAGTATGCCCCAGCAGCACGAGCAGTACTTC.

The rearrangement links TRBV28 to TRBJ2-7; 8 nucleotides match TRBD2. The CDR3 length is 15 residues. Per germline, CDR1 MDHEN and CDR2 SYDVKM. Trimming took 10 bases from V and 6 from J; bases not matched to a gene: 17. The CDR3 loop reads CATLGGGTTPPEQYF. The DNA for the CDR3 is TGTGCCACACTTGGCGGGGGGACTACCCCTCCCGAGCAGTACTTC.

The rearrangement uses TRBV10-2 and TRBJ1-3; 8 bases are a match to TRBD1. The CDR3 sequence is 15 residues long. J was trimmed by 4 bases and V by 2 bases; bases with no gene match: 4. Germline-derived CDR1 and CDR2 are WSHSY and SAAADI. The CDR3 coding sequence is TGCGCCAGCAGTGAGATGACAGGGGCCGGAAACACCATATATTTT. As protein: CASSEMTGAGNTIYF.

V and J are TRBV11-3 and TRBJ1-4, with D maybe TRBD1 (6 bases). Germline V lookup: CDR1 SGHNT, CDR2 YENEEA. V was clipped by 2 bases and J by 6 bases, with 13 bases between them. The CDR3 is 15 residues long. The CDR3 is CASSLRGGPDEKLFF. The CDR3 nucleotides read TGTGCCAGCAGCTTAAGAGGGGGTCCGGATGAAAAACTGTTTTTT.

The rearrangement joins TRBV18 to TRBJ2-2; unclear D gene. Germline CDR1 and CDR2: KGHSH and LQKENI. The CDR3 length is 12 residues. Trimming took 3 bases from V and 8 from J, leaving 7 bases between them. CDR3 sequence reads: CASSPALGELFF. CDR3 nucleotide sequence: TGTGCCAGCTCACCGGCTCTAGGGGAGCTGTTTTTT.

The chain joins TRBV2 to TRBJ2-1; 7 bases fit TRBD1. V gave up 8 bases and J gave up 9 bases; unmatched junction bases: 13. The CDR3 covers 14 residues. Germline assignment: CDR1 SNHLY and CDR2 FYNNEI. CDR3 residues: CASVGNRGTGEQFF. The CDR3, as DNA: TGTGCCAGCGTGGGTAACAGGGGAACGGGTGAGCAGTTCTTC.

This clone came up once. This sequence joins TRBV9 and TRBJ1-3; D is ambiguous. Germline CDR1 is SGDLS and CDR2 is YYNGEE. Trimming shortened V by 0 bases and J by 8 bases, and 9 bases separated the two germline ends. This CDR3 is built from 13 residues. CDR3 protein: CASSVAVVDTIYF. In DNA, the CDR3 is TGTGCCAGCAGCGTAGCTGTGGTGGACACCATATATTTT. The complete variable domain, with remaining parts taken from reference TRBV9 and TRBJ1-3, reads DSGVTQTPKHLITATGQRVTLRCSPRSGDLSVYWYQQSLDQGLQFLIQYYNGEERAKGNILERFSAQQFPDLHSELNLSSLELGDSALYFCASSVAVVDTIYFGEGSWLTVV.

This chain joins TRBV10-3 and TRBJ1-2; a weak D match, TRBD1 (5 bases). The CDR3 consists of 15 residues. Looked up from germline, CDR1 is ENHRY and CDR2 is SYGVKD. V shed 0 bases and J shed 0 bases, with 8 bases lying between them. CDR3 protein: CAISESQGPNYGYTF. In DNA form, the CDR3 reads TGTGCCATCAGTGAGTCTCAGGGCCCTAACTATGGCTACACCTTC.

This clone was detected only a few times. The CDR3 region has the DNA TGCGCCAGCAGCATGGCGGGGACAGGGGAGCTGTTTTTT. Protein product: CASSMAGTGELFF. The chain is built from TRBV5-1 and TRBJ2-2, with D perhaps matching TRBD1 or TRBD2 (6 bases each). In germline, CDR1 is SGHRS, CDR2 YFSETQ. V lost 4 bases and J 8 bases, leaving 12 bases between the germline ends. CDR3 length equals 13 residues.